Listed here are 8 T cell receptor beta chains from one sample, sequenced in a study of T-cell memory formation after mild COVID-19. A single record per CDR3 protein comes from TCRdb applying MiXCR to the 5' RACE reads. The sample lists roughly 450,000 distinct CDR3 sequences; roughly 18% were seen once. Sequenced sample: PBMCs or a T cell subset sorted from them (not recorded which). These receptors were collected from an adult woman who had mild COVID-19 (a few samples of this study predate the infection). Cell type and time point are not known.

This clonotype was detected only a few times. The chain uses TRBV11-1 and TRBJ2-7; D not resolved. The CDR3 is made up of 13 amino acids. Germline CDR1 SGHAT, CDR2 FQDESV (reference sequence). V lost 0 bases and J 4 bases, leaving 7 bases between the germline ends. CDR3 in amino acids: CASSLASRYEQYF. The CDR3 DNA is TGTGCCAGCAGCTTAGCTAGCAGATACGAGCAGTACTTC.

This clonotype was counted many times. The V and J genes are TRBV7-8 and TRBJ2-1, with TRBD2 as a possible D gene (5 bases). Germline values: CDR1 SGHVS, CDR2 FQNEAQ. With 6 bases removed from V and 3 bases from J, the gap between germline ends came to 12 bases. This CDR3 is 14 amino acids long. The CDR3 spells CASRRSGDYNEQFF. DNA of the CDR3: TGTGCCAGCAGGCGGAGCGGTGACTACAATGAGCAGTTCTTC.

This chain connects TRBV3-1 to TRBJ2-3; TRBD2 agrees at 7 bases. Germline V gene lookup returns CDR1 LGHDT and CDR2 YNNKEL (reference sequence). The CDR3 contains 14 residues. With V trimmed by 4 bases and J by 5 bases, 6 bases remained unmatched. CDR3: CASSRETSRDTQYF. As DNA, the CDR3 is TGTGCCAGCAGCCGGGAGACTAGCCGAGATACGCAGTATTTT.

This clonotype appeared a few times. The gene calls are TRBV20-1 and TRBJ2-3, with 9 bases lining up with TRBD1. The CDR3 length is 16 residues. V gave up 6 bases and J gave up 6 bases; unmatched junction bases: 16. Germline assignment: CDR1 DFQATT and CDR2 SNEGSKA (reference sequence). The chain's CDR3 is CSAEPATGGPGDTQYF. CDR3 coding DNA: TGCAGTGCGGAACCCGCCACAGGGGGCCCCGGGGATACGCAGTATTTT.

A few counts support this clonotype. The chain is built from TRBV4-1 and TRBJ1-1; D is unclear. Trimming stripped 3 bases from V and 4 bases from J, with 9 bases between. This CDR3 has 13 amino acids. Germline V gives CDR1 MGHRA, CDR2 YSYEKL. CDR3 residues: CASSQGWGTEAFF. Written as DNA, the CDR3 is TGCGCCAGCAGCCAGGGTTGGGGCACTGAAGCTTTCTTT.

In its sample, this clonotype was seen a few times. The gene calls are TRBV24-1 and TRBJ2-2; D perhaps matches TRBD2 (5 bases). With 4 bases removed from V and 1 base from J, the gap between germline ends came to 15 bases. This CDR3 has 17 residues. The V gene's germline CDR1 is KGHDR and CDR2 SFDVKD. CDR3 bases: TGTGCCACCAGTGACCCCGGCGGACGGGGGAACACCGGGGAGCTGTTTTTT. Its translation: CATSDPGGRGNTGELFF.

This clonotype has more than one count but fewer than ten. The chain uses TRBV12-3 or TRBV12-4 and TRBJ2-1; D perhaps matches TRBD2 (6 bases). V was clipped by 8 bases and J by 4 bases, with 15 bases between them. CDR3 length: 14 residues. The CDR3: CASGATRGYNEQFF. The CDR3 nucleotides read TGTGCCAGCGGGGCTACCCGGGGGTACAATGAGCAGTTCTTC.

This clonotype was observed a few times. The chain has TRBV12-3 or TRBV12-4 and TRBJ2-7, with 8 bases matching TRBD1. J gave up 4 bases and V 4 bases, and 0 bases lay outside the gene matches. CDR3 size: 12 residues. CDR3 in amino acids: CASSYRGYEQYF. CDR3 bases: TGTGCCAGCAGTTACAGGGGGTACGAGCAGTACTTC.